Given below is one T cell receptor beta chain in context. The data belong to a study of blood T cell repertoires in COVID-19. Overall study: The United States, Italy and Spain were the sources of the acute and convalescent COVID-19 samples. From T cells, B-cell-depleted T cells, or PBMCs came the material, which was cDNA or gDNA.

Per the original data handling: Amplification from reference gene primers served as the basis for estimated nucleated cell counts. The table came from immunoSEQ multiplex PCR; TCRdb's copy has only in-frame clones and leaves some out. The V and J calls and the clone size are those of that table, but D and trimming were determined from the DNA. The sample lists about 130,000 clones, roughly 91% occurring once. Followed longitudinally, the Seattle patients had been enrolled during active infection. CDR3 length: 11 amino acids. Trimming removed 6 bases from V and 3 bases from J, with 5 bases in between. Germline V gene data show CDR1 as SGHVS and CDR2 as FNYEAQ.

The sequence was collected from a man in his sixties with COVID-19, enrolled during active disease. The chain couples TRBV7-6 to TRBJ2-5, with D unclear. Sequenced input: peripheral blood. The DNA of the CDR3 is TGTGCCAGCAGACGCGAAGAGACCCAGTACTTC. Amino acid sequence: CASRREETQYF.